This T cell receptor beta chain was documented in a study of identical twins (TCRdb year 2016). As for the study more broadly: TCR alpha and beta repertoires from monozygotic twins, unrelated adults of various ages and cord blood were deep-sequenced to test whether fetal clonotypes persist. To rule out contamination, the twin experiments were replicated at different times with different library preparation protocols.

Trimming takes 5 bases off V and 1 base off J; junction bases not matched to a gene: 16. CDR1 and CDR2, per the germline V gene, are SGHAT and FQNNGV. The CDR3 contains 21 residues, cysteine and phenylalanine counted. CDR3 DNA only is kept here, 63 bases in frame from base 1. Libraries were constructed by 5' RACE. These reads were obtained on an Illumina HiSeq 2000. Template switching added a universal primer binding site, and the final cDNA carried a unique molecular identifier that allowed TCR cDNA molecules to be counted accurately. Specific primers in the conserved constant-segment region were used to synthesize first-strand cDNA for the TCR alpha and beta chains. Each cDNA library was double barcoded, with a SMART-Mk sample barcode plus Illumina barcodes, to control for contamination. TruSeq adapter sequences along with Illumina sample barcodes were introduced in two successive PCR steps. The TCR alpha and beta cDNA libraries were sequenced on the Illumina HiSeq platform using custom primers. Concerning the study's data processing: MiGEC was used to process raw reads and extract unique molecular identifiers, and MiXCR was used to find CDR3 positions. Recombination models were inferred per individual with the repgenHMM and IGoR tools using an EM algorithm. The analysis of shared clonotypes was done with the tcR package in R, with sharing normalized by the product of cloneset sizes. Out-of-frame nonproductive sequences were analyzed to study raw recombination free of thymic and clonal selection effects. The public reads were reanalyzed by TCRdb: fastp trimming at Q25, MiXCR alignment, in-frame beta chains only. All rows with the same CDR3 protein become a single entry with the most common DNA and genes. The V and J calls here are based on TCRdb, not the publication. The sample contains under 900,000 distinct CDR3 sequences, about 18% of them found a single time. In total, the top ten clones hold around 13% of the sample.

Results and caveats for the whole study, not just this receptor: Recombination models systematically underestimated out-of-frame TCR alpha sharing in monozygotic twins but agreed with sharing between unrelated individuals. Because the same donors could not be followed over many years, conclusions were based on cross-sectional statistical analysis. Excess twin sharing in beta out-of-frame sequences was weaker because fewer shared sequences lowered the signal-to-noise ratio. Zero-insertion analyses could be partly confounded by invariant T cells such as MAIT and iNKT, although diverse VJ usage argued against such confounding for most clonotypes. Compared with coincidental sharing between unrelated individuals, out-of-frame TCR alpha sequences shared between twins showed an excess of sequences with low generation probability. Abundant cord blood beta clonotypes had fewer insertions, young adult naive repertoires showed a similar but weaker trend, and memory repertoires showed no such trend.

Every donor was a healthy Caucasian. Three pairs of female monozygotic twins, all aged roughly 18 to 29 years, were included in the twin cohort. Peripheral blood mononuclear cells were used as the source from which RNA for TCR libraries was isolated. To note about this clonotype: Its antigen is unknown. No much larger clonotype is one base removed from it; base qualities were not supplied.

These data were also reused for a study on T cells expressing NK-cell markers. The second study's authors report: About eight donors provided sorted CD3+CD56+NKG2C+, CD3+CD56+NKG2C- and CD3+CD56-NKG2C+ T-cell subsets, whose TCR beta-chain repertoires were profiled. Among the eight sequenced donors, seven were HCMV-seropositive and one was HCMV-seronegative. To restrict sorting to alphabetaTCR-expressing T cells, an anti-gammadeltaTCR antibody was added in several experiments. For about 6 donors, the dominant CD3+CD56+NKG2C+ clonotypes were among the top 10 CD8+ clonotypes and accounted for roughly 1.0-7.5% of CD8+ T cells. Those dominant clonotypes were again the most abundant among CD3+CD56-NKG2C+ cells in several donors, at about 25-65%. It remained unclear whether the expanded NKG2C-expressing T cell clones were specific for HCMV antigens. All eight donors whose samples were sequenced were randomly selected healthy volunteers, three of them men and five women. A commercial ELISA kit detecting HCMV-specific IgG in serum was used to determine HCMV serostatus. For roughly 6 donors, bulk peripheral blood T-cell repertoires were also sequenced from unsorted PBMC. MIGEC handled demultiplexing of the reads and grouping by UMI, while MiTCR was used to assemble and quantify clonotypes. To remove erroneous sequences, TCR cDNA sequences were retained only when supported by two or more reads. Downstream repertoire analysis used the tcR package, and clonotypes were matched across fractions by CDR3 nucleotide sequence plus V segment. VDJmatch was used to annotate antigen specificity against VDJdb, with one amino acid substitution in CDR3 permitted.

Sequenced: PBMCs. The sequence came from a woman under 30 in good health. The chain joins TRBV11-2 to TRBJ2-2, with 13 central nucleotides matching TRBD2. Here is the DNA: TGTGCCAGCAGCCGGGGCATCGTACTAGCGGGAGGGCCGCGGAACACCGGGGAGCTGTTTTTT. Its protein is CASSRGIVLAGGPRNTGELFF.